These 16 T cell receptor beta chains were all obtained from the same sample, sequenced in a study of regulatory T cells in long-lasting Graves disease. As for time point: newly diagnosed GD, antithyroid drugs for less than 3 months. PBMC-derived RNA was used for the TCR library. Arm-PCR with iRepertoire HTBI primers amplified the CDR3 regions for these TCR beta libraries. TCRdb reanalysed the multiplex PCR reads using MiXCR and keeps one entry per CDR3 protein. The sample has about 420,000 distinct CDR3 sequences, 16% seen once. These data also featured in a second study, about T cells in Graves' hyperthyroidism and ophthalmopathy.

Sequences were derived from peripheral blood mononuclear cells (PBMCs), sampled at new diagnosis, from a patient treated with antithyroid drugs. These TCRs come from a woman between 18 and 30 years old with Graves disease.

This clonotype has only a few counts. The rearrangement uses TRBV18 and TRBJ2-5; tentative D call: TRBD2 (6 bases). V was cut by 2 bases and J by 5 bases, with 15 bases left in between. The CDR3 totals 15 residues. Per the germline V gene, CDR1 is KGHSH and CDR2 is LQKENI. The CDR3 DNA reads as TGTGCCAGCTCACCAGTGACTAGTGAAAAGGAGACCCAGTACTTC. It translates to CASSPVTSEKETQYF.

This clonotype was observed many times. This sequence joins TRBV28 and TRBJ1-5; D ambiguous. Germline V gives CDR1 MDHEN, CDR2 SYDVKM. V was trimmed by 6 bases and J by 5 bases, leaving 11 bases between them. The CDR3 sequence is 13 residues long. CDR3 sequence reads: CASRRGVDQPQHF. The CDR3 region has the DNA TGTGCCAGCAGGCGTGGGGTAGATCAGCCCCAGCATTTT.

The gene calls are TRBV4-2 and TRBJ2-2; D not certain. Germline V gene data show CDR1 as LGHNA and CDR2 as YNFKEQ. The CDR3 contains 15 residues. The V end was cut by 0 bases, the J end by 1 base, with 6 bases between. The CDR3 loop is CASSQDEGNTGELFF. The CDR3 DNA reads TGTGCCAGCAGCCAAGATGAAGGGAACACCGGGGAGCTGTTTTTT.

The sample holds many counts of this clonotype. This chain links TRBV12-3 or TRBV12-4 with TRBJ1-5, with 7 bases aligning to TRBD1. The CDR3 is 15 residues long. The J segment lost 0 bases and the V segment lost 6 bases, leaving 5 bases of the junction unmatched. The CDR3 region is CASRWTGGSNQPQHF. The CDR3 nucleotides read TGTGCCAGCAGGTGGACAGGTGGTAGCAATCAGCCCCAGCATTTT.

This clonotype was seen ten or more times. This chain's CDR3 is CASFREPYEQYF. The CDR3 DNA follows: TGTGCCAGTTTCAGGGAACCCTACGAGCAGTACTTC. The chain carries TRBV28 and TRBJ2-7, with TRBD1 as a possible D gene (5 bases). The CDR3 extends over 12 amino acids. The V gene lost 9 bases and the J gene lost 2 bases, with 11 bases spanning the gap. Germline V gene sequence: CDR1 MDHEN, CDR2 SYDVKM.

The V and J genes are TRBV7-2 and TRBJ1-5, with D unresolved. V lost 8 bases, J lost 7 bases, and 15 bases lay in between. Germline CDR1 SGHTA, CDR2 FQGNSA. The CDR3 length is 13 residues. The CDR3 here is CASGENAGQPQHF. CDR3 DNA sequence: TGTGCCAGCGGTGAAAATGCCGGGCAGCCCCAGCATTTT.

The chain carries TRBV27 and TRBJ2-7; TRBD2 might be the D (7 bases). V shed 2 bases and J shed 4 bases, with 12 bases lying between them. Per germline, CDR1 MNHEY and CDR2 SMNVEV (reference sequence). The CDR3 has 14 residues. The CDR3 DNA sequence: TGTGCCAGCAGTTTAGGGGGGGCGGGGTACGAGCAGTACTTC. It translates to CASSLGGAGYEQYF.

This clonotype was picked up a small number of times. This chain joins TRBV4-1 and TRBJ1-1; perhaps TRBD1 as D (5 bases). V lost 1 base and J lost 1, with 13 bases in between. Germline assignment: CDR1 MGHRA and CDR2 YSYEKL. The CDR3 sequence is 16 residues long. CDR3 residues: CASSQGGGGWNTEAFF. CDR3 nucleotide sequence: TGCGCCAGCAGCCAAGGGGGGGGGGGATGGAACACTGAAGCTTTCTTT.

Points on this clonotype: Since a far larger clone is one base different, this is likely a read error. The genes are TRBV11-2 and TRBJ1-1; no definite D call. In germline, CDR1 is SGHAT, CDR2 FQNNGV. This CDR3 contains 14 residues. This chain's CDR3 is CTSSLVGGNTEAFF. In nucleotides, the CDR3 is TGTACCAGCAGCTTAGTGGGTGGGAACACTGAAGCTTTCTTT.

This clonotype was seen repeatedly, ten times or more. One junction end disagrees with the germline gene, perhaps due to a read error. This sequence joins TRBV5-1 and TRBJ2-1; tentative D call: TRBD1 (7 bases). Germline loops: CDR1 SGHRS, CDR2 YFSETQ. This CDR3 spans 13 amino acids. Here the CDR3 DNA reads TGTGCCAGCAGTTACAGACAGGGAGGTGAGCAGTTCTTC. It is translated as CASSYRQGGEQFF.

The table lists this clonotype with many counts. The J gene is TRBJ2-1, the V gene TRBV30; perhaps D is TRBD1 or TRBD2 (7 bases each). V was trimmed by 1 base and J by 8 bases, leaving 15 bases between them. Per germline, CDR1 GTSNPN and CDR2 SVGIG (reference sequence). The CDR3 loop spans 14 amino acids. The CDR3 DNA reads TGTGCCTGGAGTGCCGGGACTACAGGGGATGAGCAGTTCTTC. Translating it yields CAWSAGTTGDEQFF.

This clonotype was found a few times. This chain links TRBV6-5 with TRBJ2-7, with D hard to call. The CDR3 spans 12 residues. Germline loops: CDR1 MNHEY, CDR2 SVGAGI. V lost 2 bases and J 5 bases, leaving 7 bases between the germline ends. The CDR3 region has the DNA TGTGCCAGCAGTTACAGGTCCCACGAGCAGTACTTC. Its translation: CASSYRSHEQYF.

The table lists this clonotype with many counts. The chain employs TRBV7-9 and TRBJ2-7; D call uncertain. CDR1 and CDR2 (germline): SEHNR, FQNEAQ (reference sequence). The V end lost 1 base, the J end lost 5 bases, and 18 bases lay between the germline ends. CDR3 size: 16 residues. The CDR3 protein is CASSLVVNLRVHEQYF. The CDR3 coding sequence is TGTGCCAGCAGCTTAGTGGTTAATCTTCGAGTTCACGAGCAGTACTTC.

Of note for this clonotype: Relative to the germline gene, one junction end is altered; a read error may explain this. The rearrangement links TRBV10-3 to TRBJ2-5; TRBD1 agrees at 9 bases. The germline gives CDR1 ENHRY, CDR2 SYGVKD. The CDR3 covers 14 residues. The CDR3 nucleotides read TGTGCCACCAGTGGGACGGACAGGGGTGAGACCCAGTACTTC. It yields the protein CATSGTDRGETQYF.

A remark on this clonotype: One base away lies a much larger clone, so this may be a sequencing read error. The chain carries TRBV7-2 and TRBJ2-1, with TRBD1 matching over 9 bases. V was clipped by 3 bases and J by 10 bases; unmatched bases: 10. There are 15 residues in the CDR3. Germline V gene lookup returns CDR1 SGHTA and CDR2 FQGNSA. The CDR3, as DNA: TGTGCCAGCAGCTTCGGACAGGGGCAGGGGTACGAGCAGTTCTTC. As protein: CASSFGQGQGYEQFF.

Many counts were recorded for this clonotype. The chain recombines TRBV3-1 with TRBJ1-2; 7 nucleotides align to TRBD1. After removal of 5 bases from V and 7 bases from J, the junction contained 10 bases not matched to a gene. Germline loops: CDR1 LGHDT, CDR2 YNNKEL (reference sequence). The CDR3 runs 14 residues. In DNA, the CDR3 is TGTGCCAGCAGCAACAGGGGTTTAGGGGCTGGCTACACCTTC. Translating gives CASSNRGLGAGYTF.